Below, 3 T cell receptor beta chains from the same sample are listed, as sequenced in a study of breast tumors, draining lymph nodes, adjacent tissues. Breast cancer patients provided tissue from their axillary draining lymph nodes. From the multiplex PCR reads, TCRdb called clonotypes with MiXCR, one entry per CDR3 protein. Of about 130,000 distinct CDR3 sequences in the sample, about 20% were seen once. Specimen: axillary lymph node tissue. These receptors were collected from a female donor with breast cancer. Some clones in this sample may be carry-over from other donors' samples.

This clonotype was observed a handful of times. V is TRBV5-1 and J is TRBJ1-2; TRBD1 aligns across 7 bases. Trimming took 0 bases from V and 7 from J; bases not matched to a gene: 12. The CDR3 is 16 residues long. From germline, CDR1 is SGHRS and CDR2 YFSETQ. As DNA, the CDR3 is TGCGCCAGCAGCTTGGACCCGCAACAGGGGATTAGTGGCTACACCTTC. It is translated as CASSLDPQQGISGYTF.

This clonotype was picked up many times. V usage is TRBV5-4 and J usage is TRBJ1-2, with 8 positions matching TRBD1. The CDR3 runs 15 residues. Germline V gene sequence: CDR1 SGHNT, CDR2 YYREEE (reference sequence). With 4 bases clipped from V and 2 bases from J, the junction kept 7 bases outside the gene matches. The chain's CDR3 is CASSLTWTGNYGYTF. CDR3 coding DNA: TGTGCCAGCAGCCTGACCTGGACAGGGAACTATGGCTACACCTTC.

On this clonotype: This may be a read error: a much more frequent sequence differs by one nucleotide. This chain uses TRBV5-4 with TRBJ1-2, with a weak D call TRBD1 (6 bases). Germline assignment: CDR1 SGHNT and CDR2 YYREEE (reference sequence). The CDR3 is made up of 15 amino acids. CDR3 in amino acids: CASSTRAGANYGYAF. The CDR3 DNA is TGTGCCAGCAGCACCCGGGCGGGGGCTAACTATGGCTACGCCTTC.